This T cell receptor beta chain derives from a study of blood T cell repertoires in COVID-19. The CDR3 is 14 residues long. Trimming took 0 bases from V and 4 from J, leaving 7 bases between them. Germline V lookup: CDR1 SGHRS, CDR2 YFSETQ. Per the study methods: Amplification from reference gene primers served as the basis for estimated nucleated cell counts. Only in-frame clones appear in the TCRdb table, and some are missing; sequencing was by immunoSEQ multiplex PCR. Clonal size and the V and J genes are those of that table, whereas D and trimming came from the DNA. The sample yields about 300,000 clones, about nine tenths seen once.

Sequencing was carried out using peripheral blood. The chain combines TRBV5-1 with TRBJ2-2; D is undetermined. The source is a man aged 18 to 30 with active or convalescent COVID-19. CDR3 nucleotides: TGCGCCAGCAGCTTGGCACAGACCACCGGGGAGCTGTTTTTT. Translating it yields CASSLAQTTGELFF.